What follows describes a single T cell receptor beta chain. Its antigen is not known. Each CDR3 protein is one row after TCRdb ran MiXCR on the reads. Of nearly 450,000 distinct CDR3 sequences listed, roughly 31% are singletons. The sample belongs to a study of T cell repertoires in cytomegalovirus infection. Study in general: Both CMV infection and a matching HLA type were indicated by public TCR beta signatures. Overall study results and limits: Cumulative public TCR beta family frequency identified CMV carriers with the relevant HLA. In two of eight donors, the top clonotype was HLA-C-restricted CMV-specific.

This CDR3 has 14 amino acids. Germline CDR1 is SGHAT and CDR2 is FQNNGV. Trimming took 0 bases from V and 4 from J, leaving 8 bases between them. The source material was PBMCs. This receptor was taken from a human donor in good health (CMV status not recorded). Some clones in this sample may be carry-over from other donors' samples. The chain employs TRBV11-2 and TRBJ2-3, with no clear D. For the CDR3, the DNA is TGTGCCAGCAGCTTAGATGGGTTAGCAGATACGCAGTATTTT. Amino acids: CASSLDGLADTQYF.